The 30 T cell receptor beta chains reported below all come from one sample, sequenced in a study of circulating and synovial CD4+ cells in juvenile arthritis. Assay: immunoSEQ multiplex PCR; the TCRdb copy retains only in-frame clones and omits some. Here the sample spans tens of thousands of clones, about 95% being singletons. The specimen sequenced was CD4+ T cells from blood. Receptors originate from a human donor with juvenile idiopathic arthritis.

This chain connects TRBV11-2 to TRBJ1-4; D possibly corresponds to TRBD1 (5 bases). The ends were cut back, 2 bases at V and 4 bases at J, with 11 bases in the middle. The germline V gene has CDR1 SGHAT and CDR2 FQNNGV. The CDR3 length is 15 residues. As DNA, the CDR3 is TGTGCCAGCAGCTTAAATCCGGGGGTTAATGAAAAACTGTTTTTT. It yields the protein CASSLNPGVNEKLFF.

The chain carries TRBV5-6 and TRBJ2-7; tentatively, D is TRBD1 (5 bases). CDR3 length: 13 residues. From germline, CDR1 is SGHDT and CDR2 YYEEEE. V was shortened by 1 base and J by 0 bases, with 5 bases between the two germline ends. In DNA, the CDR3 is TGTGCCAGCAGCTTGCAGGGCTCCTACGAGCAGTACTTC. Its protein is CASSLQGSYEQYF.

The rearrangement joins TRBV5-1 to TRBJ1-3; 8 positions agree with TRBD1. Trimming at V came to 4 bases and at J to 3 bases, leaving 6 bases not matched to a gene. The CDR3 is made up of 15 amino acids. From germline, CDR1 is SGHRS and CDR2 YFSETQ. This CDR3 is CASSPQGEGGNTIYF. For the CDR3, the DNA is TGCGCCAGCAGCCCACAGGGGGAAGGTGGAAACACCATATATTTT.

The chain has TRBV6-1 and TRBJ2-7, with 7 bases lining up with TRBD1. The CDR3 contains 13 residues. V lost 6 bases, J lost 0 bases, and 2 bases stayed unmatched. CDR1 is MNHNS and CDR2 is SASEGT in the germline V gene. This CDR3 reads CASSHRGSYEQYF. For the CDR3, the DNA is TGTGCCAGCAGCCACAGGGGCTCCTACGAGCAGTACTTC.

CDR3: CASSPLSGGQGEQFF. The CDR3 bases are TGTGCCAGCAGTCCTCTCTCGGGAGGTCAGGGTGAGCAGTTCTTC. The V gene is TRBV28, the J gene TRBJ2-1; the match to TRBD2 covers 7 bases. The V gene end was trimmed by 5 bases and the J gene end by 9 bases; junction bases not matched to a gene: 13. Germline CDR1 reads MDHEN; CDR2 reads SYDVKM. The CDR3 sequence is 15 residues long. The complete variable domain, with remaining parts taken from reference TRBV28 and TRBJ2-1, reads DVKVTQSSRYLVKRTGEKVFLECVQDMDHENMFWYRQDPGLGLRLIYFSYDVKMKEKGDIPEGYSVSREKKERFSLILESASTNQTSMYLCASSPLSGGQGEQFFGPGTRLTVL.

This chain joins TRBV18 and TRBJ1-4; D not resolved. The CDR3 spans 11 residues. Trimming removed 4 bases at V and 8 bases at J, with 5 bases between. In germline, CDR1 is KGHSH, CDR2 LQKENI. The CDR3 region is CASSLGEKLFF. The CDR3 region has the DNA TGTGCCAGCTCACTCGGGGAAAAACTGTTTTTT.

The CDR3 DNA follows: TGTGCCTGGAGGAGGGACAGGGGCCCCGGGGAGCTGTTTTTT. Protein product: CAWRRDRGPGELFF. The chain links TRBV30 to TRBJ2-2, with TRBD1 matching over 10 bases. CDR3 length: 14 amino acids. Per the germline V gene, CDR1 is GTSNPN and CDR2 is SVGIG (reference sequence). The V and J ends lost 3 bases and 6 bases, in that order; junction bases with no gene match: 4.

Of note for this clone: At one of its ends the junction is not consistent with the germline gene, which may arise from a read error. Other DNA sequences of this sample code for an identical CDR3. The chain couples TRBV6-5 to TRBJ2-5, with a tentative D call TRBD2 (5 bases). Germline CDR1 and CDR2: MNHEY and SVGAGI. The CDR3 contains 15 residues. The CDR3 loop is CASSRHLGRDSVQYF. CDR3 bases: TGCGCCAGCAGCCGGCATCTCGGGCGTGATAGCGTCCAGTACTTC.

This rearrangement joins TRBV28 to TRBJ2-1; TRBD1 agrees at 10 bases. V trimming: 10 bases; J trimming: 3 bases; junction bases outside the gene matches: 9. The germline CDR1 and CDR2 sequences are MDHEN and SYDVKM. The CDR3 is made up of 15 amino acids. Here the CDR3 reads CAIDRGRVIYNEQFF. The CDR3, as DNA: TGTGCCATCGACAGGGGGCGCGTAATCTACAATGAGCAGTTCTTC.

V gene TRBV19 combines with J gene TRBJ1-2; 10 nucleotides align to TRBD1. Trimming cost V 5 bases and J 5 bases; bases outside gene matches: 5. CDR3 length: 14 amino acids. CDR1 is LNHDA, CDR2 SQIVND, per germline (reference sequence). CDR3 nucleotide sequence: TGTGCCAGTAGTGCGCGGGACAGGGGTTATGGCTACACCTTC. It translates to CASSARDRGYGYTF.

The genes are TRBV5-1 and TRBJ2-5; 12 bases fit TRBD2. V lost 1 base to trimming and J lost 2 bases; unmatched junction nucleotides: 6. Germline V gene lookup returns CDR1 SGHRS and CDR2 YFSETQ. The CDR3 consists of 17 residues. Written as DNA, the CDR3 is TGCGCCAGCAGCTTGTCCCTAGCGGGGGGGGGACAAGAGACCCAGTACTTC. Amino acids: CASSLSLAGGGQETQYF.

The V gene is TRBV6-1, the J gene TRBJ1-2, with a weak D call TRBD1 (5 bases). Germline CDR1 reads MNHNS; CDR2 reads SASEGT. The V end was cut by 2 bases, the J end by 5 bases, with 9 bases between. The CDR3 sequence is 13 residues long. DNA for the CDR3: TGTGCCAGCAGTGAAAGGACACATTATGGCTACACCTTC. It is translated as CASSERTHYGYTF.

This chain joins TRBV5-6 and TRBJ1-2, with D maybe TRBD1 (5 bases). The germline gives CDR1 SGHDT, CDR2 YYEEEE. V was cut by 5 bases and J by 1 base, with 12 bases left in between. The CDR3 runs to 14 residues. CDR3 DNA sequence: TGTGCCAGCAGGGACGGGCAGGGTAACTATGGCTACACCTTC. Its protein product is CASRDGQGNYGYTF.

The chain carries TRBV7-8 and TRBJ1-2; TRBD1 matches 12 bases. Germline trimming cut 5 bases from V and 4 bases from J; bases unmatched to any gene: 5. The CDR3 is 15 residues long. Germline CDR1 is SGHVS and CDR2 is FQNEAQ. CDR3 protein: CASSRDRGQSYGYTF. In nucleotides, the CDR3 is TGTGCCAGCAGCCGGGACAGGGGGCAAAGCTATGGCTACACCTTC.

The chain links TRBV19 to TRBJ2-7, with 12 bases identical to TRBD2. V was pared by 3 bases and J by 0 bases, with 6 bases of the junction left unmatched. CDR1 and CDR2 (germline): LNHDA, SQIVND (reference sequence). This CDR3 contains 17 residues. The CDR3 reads CASSMERTSGTSYEQYF. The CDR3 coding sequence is TGTGCCAGTAGTATGGAGAGGACTAGCGGGACCTCCTACGAGCAGTACTTC.

CDR3 sequence reads: CASSGGANTEAFF. CDR3 in DNA: TGTGCCAGCAGTGGGGGGGCGAACACTGAAGCTTTCTTT. The chain links TRBV7-2 to TRBJ1-1, with D tentatively TRBD1 (6 bases). V shed 6 bases and J shed 1 base, with 9 bases lying between them. Germline assignment: CDR1 SGHTA and CDR2 FQGNSA. This CDR3 spans 13 amino acids.

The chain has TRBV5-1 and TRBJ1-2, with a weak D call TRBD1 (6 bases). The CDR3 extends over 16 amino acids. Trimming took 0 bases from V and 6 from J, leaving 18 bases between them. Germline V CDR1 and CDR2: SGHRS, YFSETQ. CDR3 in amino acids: CASSLEVTGSGDGYTF. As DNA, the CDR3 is TGCGCCAGCAGCTTGGAGGTAACAGGGTCGGGTGATGGCTACACCTTC.

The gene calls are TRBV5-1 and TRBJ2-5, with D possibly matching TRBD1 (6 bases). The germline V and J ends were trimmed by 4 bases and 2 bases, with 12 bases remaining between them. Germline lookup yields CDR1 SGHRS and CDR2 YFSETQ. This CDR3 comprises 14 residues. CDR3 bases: TGCGCCAGCAGCAAAGATGGACAGCAAGAGACCCAGTACTTC. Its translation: CASSKDGQQETQYF.

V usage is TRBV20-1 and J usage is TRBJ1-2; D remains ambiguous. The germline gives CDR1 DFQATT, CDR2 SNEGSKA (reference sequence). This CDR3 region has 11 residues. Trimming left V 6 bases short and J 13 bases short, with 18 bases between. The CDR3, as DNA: TGCAGTGCAGAGGTGGGAGGTAAAGGCACCTTC. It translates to CSAEVGGKGTF.

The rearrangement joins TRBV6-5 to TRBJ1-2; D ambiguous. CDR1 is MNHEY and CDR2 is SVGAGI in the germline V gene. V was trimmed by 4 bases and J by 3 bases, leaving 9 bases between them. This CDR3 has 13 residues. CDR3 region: CASSSRQDYGYTF. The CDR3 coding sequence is TGTGCCAGCAGTTCCAGACAAGACTATGGCTACACCTTC.

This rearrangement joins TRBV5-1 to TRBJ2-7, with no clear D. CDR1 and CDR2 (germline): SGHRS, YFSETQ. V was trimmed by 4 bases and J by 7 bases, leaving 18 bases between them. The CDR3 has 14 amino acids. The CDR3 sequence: CASSPGLAVGEQYF. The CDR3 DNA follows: TGCGCCAGCAGCCCGGGTCTCGCCGTTGGGGAGCAGTACTTC.

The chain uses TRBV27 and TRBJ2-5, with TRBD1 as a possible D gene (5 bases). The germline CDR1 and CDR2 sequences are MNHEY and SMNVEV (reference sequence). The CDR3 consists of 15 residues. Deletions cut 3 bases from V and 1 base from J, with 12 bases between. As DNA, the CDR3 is TGTGCCAGCAGTTTCACCCCAGGGCGCCAAGAGACCCAGTACTTC. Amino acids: CASSFTPGRQETQYF.

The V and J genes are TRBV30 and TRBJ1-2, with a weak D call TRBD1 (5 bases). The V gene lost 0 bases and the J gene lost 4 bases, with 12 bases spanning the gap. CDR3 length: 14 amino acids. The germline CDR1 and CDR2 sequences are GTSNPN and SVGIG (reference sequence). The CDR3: CAWSVVLGAYGYTF. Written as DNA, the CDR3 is TGTGCCTGGAGTGTCGTCCTAGGGGCCTATGGCTACACCTTC.

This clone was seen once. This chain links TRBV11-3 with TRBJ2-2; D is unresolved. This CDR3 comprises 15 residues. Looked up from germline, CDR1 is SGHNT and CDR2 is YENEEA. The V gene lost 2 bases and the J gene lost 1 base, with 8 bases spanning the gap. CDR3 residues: CASSLNRQNTGELFF. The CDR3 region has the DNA TGTGCCAGCAGCTTAAATAGACAGAACACCGGGGAGCTGTTTTTT.

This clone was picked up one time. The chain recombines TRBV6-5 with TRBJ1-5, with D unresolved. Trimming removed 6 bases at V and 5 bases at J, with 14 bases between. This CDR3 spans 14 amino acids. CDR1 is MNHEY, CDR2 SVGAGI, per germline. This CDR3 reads CASSRSSGDQPQHF. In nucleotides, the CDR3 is TGTGCCAGCAGCCGTTCCAGCGGGGATCAGCCCCAGCATTTT.

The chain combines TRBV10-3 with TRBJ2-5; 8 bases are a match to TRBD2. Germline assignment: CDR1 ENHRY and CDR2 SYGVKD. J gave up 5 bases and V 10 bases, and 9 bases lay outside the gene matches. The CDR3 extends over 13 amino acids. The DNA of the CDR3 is TGTGCCACGGGGCGGGGGGACGGGGAGACCCAGTACTTC. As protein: CATGRGDGETQYF.

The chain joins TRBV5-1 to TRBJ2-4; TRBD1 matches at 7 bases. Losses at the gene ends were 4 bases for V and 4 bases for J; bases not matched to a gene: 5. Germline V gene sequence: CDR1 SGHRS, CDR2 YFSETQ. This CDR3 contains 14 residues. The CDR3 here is CASSPGTAKNIQYF. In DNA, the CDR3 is TGCGCCAGCAGCCCCGGGACAGCAAAAAACATTCAGTACTTC.

CDR3 amino acids: CSVRAMGQGNYEQYF. CDR3 coding DNA: TGCAGCGTTAGAGCCATGGGACAGGGGAACTACGAGCAGTACTTC. The chain uses TRBV29-1 and TRBJ2-7; TRBD1 agrees at 10 bases. V lost 5 bases to trimming and J lost 3 bases; unmatched junction nucleotides: 10. The CDR3 is 15 amino acids. Germline CDR1 and CDR2: SQVTM and ANQGSEA.

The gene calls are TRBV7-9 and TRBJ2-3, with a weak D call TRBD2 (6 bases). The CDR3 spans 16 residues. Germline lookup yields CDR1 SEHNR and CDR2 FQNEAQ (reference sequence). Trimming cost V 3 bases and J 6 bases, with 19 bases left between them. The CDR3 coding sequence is TGTGCCAGCAGCTTGGAGGGACTCTCACAAGCGGATACGCAGTATTTT. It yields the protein CASSLEGLSQADTQYF.

In nucleotides, the CDR3 is TGTGCCAGCAGGACCGGGAAACCCTACGAGCAGTACTTC. As protein: CASRTGKPYEQYF. This chain connects TRBV6-5 to TRBJ2-7; tentative D call: TRBD2 (5 bases). Between the trimmed V and J ends, which lost 6 bases and 2 bases, there was a span of 11 bases. This CDR3 comprises 13 residues. CDR1 and CDR2 (germline): MNHEY, SVGAGI.